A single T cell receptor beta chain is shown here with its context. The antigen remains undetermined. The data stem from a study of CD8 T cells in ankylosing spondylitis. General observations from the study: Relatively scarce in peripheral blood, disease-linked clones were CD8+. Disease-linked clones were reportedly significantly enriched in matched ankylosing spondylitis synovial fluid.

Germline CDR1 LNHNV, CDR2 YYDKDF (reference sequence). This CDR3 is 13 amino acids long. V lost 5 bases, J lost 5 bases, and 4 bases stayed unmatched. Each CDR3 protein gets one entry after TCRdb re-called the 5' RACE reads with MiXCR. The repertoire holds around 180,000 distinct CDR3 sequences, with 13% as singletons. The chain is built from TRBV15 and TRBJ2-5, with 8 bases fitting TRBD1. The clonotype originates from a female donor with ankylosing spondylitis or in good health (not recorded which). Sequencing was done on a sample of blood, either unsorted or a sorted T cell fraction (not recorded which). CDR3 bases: TGTGCCACCAGCCCGACAGGGGCGGAGACCCAGTACTTC. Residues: CATSPTGAETQYF.